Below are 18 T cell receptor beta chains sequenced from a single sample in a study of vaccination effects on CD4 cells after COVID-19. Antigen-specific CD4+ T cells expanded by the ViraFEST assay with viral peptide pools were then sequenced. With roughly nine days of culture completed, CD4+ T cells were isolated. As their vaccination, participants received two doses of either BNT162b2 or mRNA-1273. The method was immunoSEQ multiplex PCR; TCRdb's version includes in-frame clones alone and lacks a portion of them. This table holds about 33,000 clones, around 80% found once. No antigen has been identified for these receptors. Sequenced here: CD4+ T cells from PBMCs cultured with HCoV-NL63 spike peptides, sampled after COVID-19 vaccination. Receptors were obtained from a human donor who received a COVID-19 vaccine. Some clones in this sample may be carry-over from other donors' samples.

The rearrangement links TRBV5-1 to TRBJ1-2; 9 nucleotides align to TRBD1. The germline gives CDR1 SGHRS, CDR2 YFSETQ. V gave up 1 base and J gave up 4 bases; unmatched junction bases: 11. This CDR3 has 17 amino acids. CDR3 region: CASSLSGHGQGPYGYTF. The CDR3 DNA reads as TGCGCCAGCAGCTTGTCCGGGCATGGACAGGGGCCCTATGGCTACACCTTC.

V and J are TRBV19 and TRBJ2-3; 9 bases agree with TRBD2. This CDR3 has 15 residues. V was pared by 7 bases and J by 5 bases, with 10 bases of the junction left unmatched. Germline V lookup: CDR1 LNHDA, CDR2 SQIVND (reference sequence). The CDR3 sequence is CASTLAGAKKDTQYF. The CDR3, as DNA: TGTGCCAGTACCTTAGCGGGGGCTAAAAAAGATACGCAGTATTTT.

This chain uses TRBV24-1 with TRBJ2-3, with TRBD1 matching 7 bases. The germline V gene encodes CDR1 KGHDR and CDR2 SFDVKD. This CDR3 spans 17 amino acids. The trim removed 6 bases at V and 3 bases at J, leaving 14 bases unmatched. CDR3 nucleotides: TGTGCCACCAGTCTTAGAAGACAGGGCCCCTTGACAGATACGCAGTATTTT. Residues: CATSLRRQGPLTDTQYF.

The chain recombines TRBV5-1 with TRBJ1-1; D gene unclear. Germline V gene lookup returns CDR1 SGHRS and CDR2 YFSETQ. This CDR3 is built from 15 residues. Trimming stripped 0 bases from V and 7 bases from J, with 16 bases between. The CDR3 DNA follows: TGCGCCAGCAGCTTGGCTCCGGGTCGAGGTAATGAAGCTTTCTTT. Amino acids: CASSLAPGRGNEAFF.

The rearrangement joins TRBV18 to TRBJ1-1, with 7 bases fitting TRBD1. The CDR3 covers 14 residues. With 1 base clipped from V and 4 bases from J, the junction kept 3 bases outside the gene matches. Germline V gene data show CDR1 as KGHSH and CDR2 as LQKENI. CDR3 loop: CASSPLRGSTEAFF. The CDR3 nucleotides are TGTGCCAGCTCACCACTCAGGGGGTCCACTGAAGCTTTCTTT.

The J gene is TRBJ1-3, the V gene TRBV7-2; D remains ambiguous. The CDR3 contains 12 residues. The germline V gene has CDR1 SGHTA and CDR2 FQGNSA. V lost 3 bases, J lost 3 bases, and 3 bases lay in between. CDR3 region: CASSFYGNTIYF. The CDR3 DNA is TGTGCCAGCAGCTTCTATGGAAACACCATATATTTT.

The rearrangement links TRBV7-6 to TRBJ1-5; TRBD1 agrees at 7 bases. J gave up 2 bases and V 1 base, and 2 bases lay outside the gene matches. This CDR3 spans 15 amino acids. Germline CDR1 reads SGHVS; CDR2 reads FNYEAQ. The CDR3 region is CASSLGGTGNQPQHF. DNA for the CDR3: TGTGCCAGCAGCTTAGGGGGGACAGGCAATCAGCCCCAGCATTTT.

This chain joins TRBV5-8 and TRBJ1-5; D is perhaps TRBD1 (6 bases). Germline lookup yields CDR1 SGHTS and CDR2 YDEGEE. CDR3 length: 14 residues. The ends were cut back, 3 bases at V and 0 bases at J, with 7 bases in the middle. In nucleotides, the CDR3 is TGTGCCAGCAGCTGGACAGATAGCAATCAGCCCCAGCATTTT. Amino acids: CASSWTDSNQPQHF.

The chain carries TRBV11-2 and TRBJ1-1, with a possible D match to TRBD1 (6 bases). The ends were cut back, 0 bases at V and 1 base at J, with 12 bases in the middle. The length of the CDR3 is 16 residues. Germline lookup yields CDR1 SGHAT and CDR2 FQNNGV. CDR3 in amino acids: CASSLEWGQTNTEAFF. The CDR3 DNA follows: TGTGCCAGCAGCTTAGAGTGGGGACAAACGAACACTGAAGCTTTCTTT.

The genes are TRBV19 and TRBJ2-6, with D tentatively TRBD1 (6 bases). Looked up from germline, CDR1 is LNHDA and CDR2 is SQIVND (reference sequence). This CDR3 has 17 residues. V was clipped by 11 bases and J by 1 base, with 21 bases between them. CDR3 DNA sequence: TGTGCCTCGGCGGCTCAGGGGCGAGTGTCTGGGGCCAACGTCCTGACTTTC. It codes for CASAAQGRVSGANVLTF. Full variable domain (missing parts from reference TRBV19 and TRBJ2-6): DGGITQSPKYLFRKEGQNVTLSCEQNLNHDAMYWYRQDPGQGLRLIYYSQIVNDFQKGDIAEGYSVSREKKESFPLTVTSAQKNPTAFYLCASAAQGRVSGANVLTFGAGSRLTVL.

Here the CDR3 DNA reads TGCGCCAGCAGCGGACAGGGGCTCGCTGAAGCTTTCTTT. It translates to CASSGQGLAEAFF. The chain is built from TRBV5-1 and TRBJ1-1; 9 positions agree with TRBD1. Germline-derived CDR1 and CDR2 are SGHRS and YFSETQ. J lost 6 bases, V lost 4 bases, and 4 bases had no gene match. The CDR3 has 13 amino acids.

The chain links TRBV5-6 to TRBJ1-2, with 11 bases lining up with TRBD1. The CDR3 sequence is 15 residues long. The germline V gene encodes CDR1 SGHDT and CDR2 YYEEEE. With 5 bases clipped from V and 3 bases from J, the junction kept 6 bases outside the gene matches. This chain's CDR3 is CASRRTGGVDYGYTF. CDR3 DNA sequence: TGTGCCAGCAGGCGGACAGGGGGCGTGGACTATGGCTACACCTTC. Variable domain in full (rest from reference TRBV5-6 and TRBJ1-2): DAGVTQSPTHLIKTRGQQVTLRCSPKSGHDTVSWYQQALGQGPQFIFQYYEEEERQRGNFPDRFSGHQFPNYSSELNVNALLLGDSALYLCASRRTGGVDYGYTFGSGTRLTVV.

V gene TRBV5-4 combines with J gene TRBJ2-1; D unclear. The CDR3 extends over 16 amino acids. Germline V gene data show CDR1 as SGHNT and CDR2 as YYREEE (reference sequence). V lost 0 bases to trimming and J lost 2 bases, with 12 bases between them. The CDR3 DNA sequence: TGTGCCAGCAGCTTGGCCCATAAAGTCACCTACAATGAGCAGTTCTTC. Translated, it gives CASSLAHKVTYNEQFF.

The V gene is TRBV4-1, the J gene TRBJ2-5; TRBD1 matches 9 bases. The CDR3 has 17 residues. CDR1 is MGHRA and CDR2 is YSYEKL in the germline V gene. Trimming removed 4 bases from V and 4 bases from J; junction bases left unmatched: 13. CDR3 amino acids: CASSLTGGGGWAETQYF. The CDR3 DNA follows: TGCGCCAGCAGCCTGACAGGGGGGGGAGGTTGGGCAGAGACCCAGTACTTC.

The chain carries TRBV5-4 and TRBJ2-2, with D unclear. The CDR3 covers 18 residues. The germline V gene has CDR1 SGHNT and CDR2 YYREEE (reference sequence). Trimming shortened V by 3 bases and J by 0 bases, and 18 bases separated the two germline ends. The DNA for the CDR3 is TGTGCCAGCAGCTCACAAATGACGGCCTTCCCGAACACCGGGGAGCTGTTTTTT. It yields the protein CASSSQMTAFPNTGELFF.

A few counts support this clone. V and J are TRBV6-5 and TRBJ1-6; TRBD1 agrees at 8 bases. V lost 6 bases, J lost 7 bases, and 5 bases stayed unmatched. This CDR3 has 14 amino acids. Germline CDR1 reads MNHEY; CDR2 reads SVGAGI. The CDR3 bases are TGTGCCAGCAGAGGACAGGGAGGAAATTCACCCCTCCACTTT. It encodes CASRGQGGNSPLHF.

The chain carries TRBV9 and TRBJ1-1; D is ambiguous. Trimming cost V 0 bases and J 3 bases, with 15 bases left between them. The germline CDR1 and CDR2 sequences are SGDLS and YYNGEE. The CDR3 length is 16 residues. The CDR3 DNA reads TGTGCCAGCAGCGTAGGCGGAGGGATGGCCTACACTGAAGCTTTCTTT. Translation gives CASSVGGGMAYTEAFF.

The CDR3: CASSFRSSTDTQYF. The CDR3 nucleotides are TGTGCCAGCAGTTTTAGATCTAGCACAGATACGCAGTATTTT. V gene TRBV27 combines with J gene TRBJ2-3; D is uncertain. V lost 3 bases to trimming and J lost 0 bases, with 7 bases between them. The CDR3 contains 14 residues. In germline, CDR1 is MNHEY, CDR2 SMNVEV (reference sequence).